A single sample gave rise to the 22 T cell receptor beta chains below, sequenced in a study of blood T cell repertoires in COVID-19 (dated by TCRdb to 2020 to 2021). Library preparation was by the immunoSEQ multiplex PCR assay. In TCRdb, the immuneACCESS table is reduced to in-frame sequences with V and J assigned. These tables do not hold every clone; where another copy was compared, an unresolved V gene accounts for under half, and the others remain unexplained. This sample lists some 14,000 clones; 65% to 80% were detected once. The ten largest clonotypes hold 35% to 50% of the sample. The specimen was peripheral blood. The origin of the receptors is a woman of 80 years or more with acute or convalescent COVID-19.

The chain has TRBV11-3 and TRBJ2-3; 8 bases match TRBD1. CDR1 and CDR2 from the germline V gene are SGHNT and YENEEA. V dropped 4 bases and J dropped 0; count of bases not matched to a gene: 3. The CDR3 runs 15 residues. The CDR3 reads CASSYGQGSTDTQYF. The CDR3 coding sequence is TGTGCCAGCAGCTATGGACAGGGCAGCACAGATACGCAGTATTTT. Filled out from reference TRBV11-3 and TRBJ2-3, the complete variable domain reads EAGVVQSPRYKIIEKKQPVAFWCNPISGHNTLYWYLQNLGQGPELLIRYENEEAVDDSQLPKDRFSAERLKGVDSTLKIQPAELGDSAVYLCASSYGQGSTDTQYFGPGTRLTVL.

The chain links TRBV18 to TRBJ2-7; TRBD2 might be the D (5 bases). The CDR3 totals 13 residues. Germline CDR1 is KGHSH and CDR2 is LQKENI. The CDR3 DNA follows: TGTGCTACCAATGGAGGAACGTCCTACGAGCAGTACTTC. It encodes CATNGGTSYEQYF.

The chain carries TRBV5-1 and TRBJ1-2; D is uncertain. With 4 bases removed from V and 5 bases from J, the gap between germline ends came to 15 bases. Germline V CDR1 and CDR2: SGHRS, YFSETQ. The CDR3 is made up of 14 amino acids. CDR3 amino acids: CASSPRGRIYGYTF. The CDR3 DNA follows: TGCGCCAGCAGCCCTCGTGGGAGGATTTATGGCTACACCTTC.

The chain employs TRBV6-5 and TRBJ1-6, with D possibly matching TRBD1 (6 bases). Germline V CDR1 and CDR2: MNHEY, SVGAGI. Trimming left V 8 bases short and J 9 bases short, with 17 bases between. CDR3 length: 14 residues. The CDR3, as DNA: TGTGCCAGCCGCGTACAGGGTTTCGGTTCACCCCTCCACTTT. It yields the protein CASRVQGFGSPLHF.

There are a few counts of this clone. The chain uses TRBV5-6 and TRBJ1-2; D not certain. V was clipped by 4 bases and J by 7 bases, with 20 bases between them. CDR1 and CDR2 (germline): SGHDT, YYEEEE. The CDR3 is 15 amino acids. This CDR3 reads CASSAGIAIAFGYTF. The CDR3 DNA reads TGTGCCAGCAGCGCGGGGATCGCTATTGCATTTGGCTACACCTTC.

This rearrangement joins TRBV21-1 to TRBJ1-1. TRBV21-1 is a pseudogene segment. This CDR3 has 16 amino acids. CDR3 sequence: CASSKARGGNDTEAFF. The CDR3 DNA is TGTGCCAGCAGCAAAGCACGGGGTGGGAACGACACTGAAGCTTTCTTT.

The CDR3 DNA follows: TGTGCCACCAGCAGAGATGGGGGAGACAGGGGGCGCGAGCAGTACTTC. It codes for CATSRDGGDRGREQYF. This rearrangement joins TRBV15 to TRBJ2-7; 10 nucleotides line up with TRBD1. The CDR3 loop spans 16 amino acids. Germline-derived CDR1 and CDR2 are LNHNV and YYDKDF (reference sequence). V shed 0 bases, J shed 6 bases, and the junction held 8 bases outside the gene matches.

The rearrangement joins TRBV28 to TRBJ1-6; 7 bases match TRBD1. In germline, CDR1 is MDHEN, CDR2 SYDVKM. V lost 6 bases to trimming and J lost 9 bases; unmatched junction nucleotides: 8. The CDR3 has 14 residues. The CDR3 DNA reads as TGTGCCAGCAGGACAGGGCACCGGATTTCACCCCTCCACTTT. Its translation is CASRTGHRISPLHF.

The CDR3 region is CASSLINGGDSYNEQFF. CDR3 nucleotide sequence: TGTGCCAGCAGCTTAATAAACGGGGGGGACTCCTACAATGAGCAGTTCTTC. The chain employs TRBV7-3 and TRBJ2-1; 8 positions match TRBD2. Trimming removed 1 base from V and 0 bases from J; junction bases left unmatched: 5. This CDR3 spans 17 amino acids. Germline CDR1 and CDR2: SGHTA and FQGTGA.

V gene TRBV5-1 combines with J gene TRBJ1-4; 7 bases line up with TRBD1. V shed 0 bases, J shed 7 bases, and the junction held 6 bases outside the gene matches. CDR3 length equals 15 residues. The germline V gene encodes CDR1 SGHRS and CDR2 YFSETQ. The CDR3, as DNA: TGCGCCAGCAGCTTGGTAGGGGGCGTCGGTGAAAAACTGTTTTTT. It encodes CASSLVGGVGEKLFF. The full variable domain, in which reference TRBV5-1 and TRBJ1-4 provide the parts outside the CDR3, is KAGVTQTPRYLIKTRGQQVTLSCSPISGHRSVSWYQQTPGQGLQFLFEYFSETQRNKGNFPGRFSGRQFSNSRSEMNVSTLELGDSALYLCASSLVGGVGEKLFFGSGTQLSVL.

V gene TRBV15 combines with J gene TRBJ1-1; 9 positions match TRBD1. Germline V gene data show CDR1 as LNHNV and CDR2 as YYDKDF (reference sequence). J lost 1 base, V lost 5 bases, and 2 bases had no gene match. There are 14 residues in the CDR3. This chain's CDR3 is CATSPTGGNTEAFF. The CDR3 nucleotides read TGTGCCACCAGCCCGACAGGGGGGAACACTGAAGCTTTCTTT.

This clone appeared a few times. This rearrangement joins TRBV19 to TRBJ2-2, with TRBD1 as a possible D gene (7 bases). The CDR3 runs to 15 residues. Germline V gene sequence: CDR1 LNHDA, CDR2 SQIVND (reference sequence). V was cut by 8 bases and J by 7 bases, with 20 bases left in between. The CDR3 DNA is TGTGCCAGTCATGGGTGGAGGGGGCGAGACGGGGAGCTGTTTTTT. It is translated as CASHGWRGRDGELFF.

This chain uses TRBV19 with TRBJ1-3, with D unresolved. CDR3 size: 12 residues. Germline CDR1 is LNHDA and CDR2 is SQIVND (reference sequence). The V and J ends lost 8 bases and 3 bases respectively, with 8 bases between them. The DNA for the CDR3 is TGTGCCAGTTCAGTTGGTGGAAACACCATATATTTT. This sequence encodes CASSVGGNTIYF.

V is TRBV2 and J is TRBJ1-1; the match to TRBD1 covers 7 bases. In germline, CDR1 is SNHLY, CDR2 FYNNEI. Trimming took 0 bases from V and 10 from J; bases not matched to a gene: 5. This CDR3 has 13 residues. The CDR3 spells CASSEARQGGAFF. As DNA, the CDR3 is TGTGCCAGCAGTGAAGCGAGACAGGGAGGAGCTTTCTTT.

This chain connects TRBV10-3 to TRBJ1-5; the match to TRBD1 covers 8 bases. The germline V gene has CDR1 ENHRY and CDR2 SYGVKD. The CDR3 consists of 13 residues. The trim removed 6 bases at V and 6 bases at J, leaving 4 bases unmatched. CDR3 sequence reads: CAIRGQAGQPQHF. The CDR3 region has the DNA TGTGCCATCAGGGGACAGGCGGGTCAGCCCCAGCATTTT.

The count of this clone is one. V is TRBV3-1 (or the pseudogene TRBV3-2) and J is TRBJ2-3; a weak D match, TRBD1 (6 bases). The CDR3 is 14 amino acids. From germline, CDR1 is LGHDT and CDR2 YNNKEL (reference sequence). Trimming shortened V by 2 bases and J by 4 bases, and 10 bases separated the two germline ends. The CDR3 region has the DNA TGTGCCAGCAGCCAATCCGGACAGTCAGATACGCAGTATTTT. Its protein is CASSQSGQSDTQYF.

V usage is TRBV11-2 and J usage is TRBJ2-7; tentative D call: TRBD2 (6 bases). The V and J ends lost 6 bases and 7 bases respectively, with 10 bases between them. This CDR3 is built from 11 residues. The germline V gene has CDR1 SGHAT and CDR2 FQNNGV. CDR3 amino acids: CASSLAREQYF. The CDR3 DNA follows: TGTGCCAGCAGTCTAGCGCGGGAGCAGTACTTC. The full variable domain, completed using reference TRBV11-2 and TRBJ2-7, is EAGVAQSPRYKIIEKRQSVAFWCNPISGHATLYWYQQILGQGPKLLIQFQNNGVVDDSQLPKDRFSAERLKGVDSTLKIQPAKLEDSAVYLCASSLAREQYFGPGTRLTVT.

The gene calls are TRBV7-8 and TRBJ1-2; D uncertain. The CDR3 loop spans 13 amino acids. V gave up 5 bases and J gave up 4 bases, with 11 bases separating them. Germline V lookup: CDR1 SGHVS, CDR2 FQNEAQ. CDR3 protein: CASSPRIIYGYTF. CDR3 DNA: TGTGCCAGCAGCCCGAGGATAATCTATGGCTACACCTTC.

The rearrangement joins TRBV29-1 to TRBJ1-1, with D possibly being TRBD1 (6 bases). CDR3 length equals 9 residues. Germline values: CDR1 SQVTM, CDR2 ANQGSEA. The V end lost 6 bases, the J end lost 11 bases, and 10 bases lay between the germline ends. The CDR3 spells CSVDGQAFF. CDR3 nucleotides: TGCAGCGTCGACGGACAGGCTTTCTTT.

In its sample, this clone was seen a few times. V is TRBV7-2 and J is TRBJ1-2, with D perhaps TRBD1 (6 bases). The germline CDR1 and CDR2 sequences are SGHTA and FQGNSA. There are 17 residues in the CDR3. V was shortened by 6 bases and J by 3 bases, with 23 bases between the two germline ends. The DNA for the CDR3 is TGTGCCAGCAGTTACCCGGGCGCACGGGGGGCTTACTATGGCTACACCTTC. Protein sequence: CASSYPGARGAYYGYTF.

CDR3 sequence reads: CASSRLTGQGQSPLHF. CDR3 bases: TGTGCCAGCAGCCGTCTAACCGGACAGGGGCAATCACCCCTCCACTTT. V is TRBV7-9 and J is TRBJ1-6, with 9 bases lining up with TRBD1. Looked up from germline, CDR1 is SEHNR and CDR2 is FQNEAQ (reference sequence). With V trimmed by 5 bases and J by 10 bases, 12 bases remained unmatched. This CDR3 is built from 16 residues.

This clone was seen more than once but under ten times. The V gene is TRBV6-6, the J gene TRBJ1-2; the match to TRBD1 covers 10 bases. Losses at the gene ends were 7 bases for V and 4 bases for J; bases not matched to a gene: 6. The CDR3 totals 14 residues. Germline CDR1 MNHNY, CDR2 SVGAGI (reference sequence). CDR3 loop: CASKGQGESYGYTF. In DNA, the CDR3 is TGTGCCAGCAAAGGACAGGGGGAGAGCTATGGCTACACCTTC.